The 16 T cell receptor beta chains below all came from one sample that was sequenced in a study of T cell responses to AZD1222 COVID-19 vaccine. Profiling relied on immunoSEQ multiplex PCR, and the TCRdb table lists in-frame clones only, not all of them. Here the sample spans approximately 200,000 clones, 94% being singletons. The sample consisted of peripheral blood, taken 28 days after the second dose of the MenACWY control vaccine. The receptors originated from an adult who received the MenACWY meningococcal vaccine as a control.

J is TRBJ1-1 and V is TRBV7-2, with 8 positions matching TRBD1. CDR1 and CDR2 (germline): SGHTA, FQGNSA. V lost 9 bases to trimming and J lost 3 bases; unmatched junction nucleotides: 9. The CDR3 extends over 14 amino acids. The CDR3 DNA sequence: TGTGCCAGTGGGCCCCAGGGGGCGCACACTGAAGCTTTCTTT. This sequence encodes CASGPQGAHTEAFF.

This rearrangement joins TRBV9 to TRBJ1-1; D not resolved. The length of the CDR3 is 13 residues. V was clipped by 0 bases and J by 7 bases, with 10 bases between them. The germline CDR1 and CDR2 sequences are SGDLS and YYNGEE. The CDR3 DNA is TGTGCCAGCAGCGTAGTGGGGTCGATTGAAGCTTTCTTT. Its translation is CASSVVGSIEAFF. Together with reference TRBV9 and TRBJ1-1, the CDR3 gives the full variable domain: DSGVTQTPKHLITATGQRVTLRCSPRSGDLSVYWYQQSLDQGLQFLIQYYNGEERAKGNILERFSAQQFPDLHSELNLSSLELGDSALYFCASSVVGSIEAFFGQGTRLTVV.

CDR3 residues: CASSEGPVGNTEAFF. The CDR3 DNA reads as TGTGCCAGCAGTGAAGGACCTGTAGGGAACACTGAAGCTTTCTTT. V gene TRBV6-1 combines with J gene TRBJ1-1; D ambiguous. CDR3 length: 15 residues. In germline, CDR1 is MNHNS, CDR2 SASEGT. The V end was cut by 1 base, the J end by 1 base, with 10 bases between.

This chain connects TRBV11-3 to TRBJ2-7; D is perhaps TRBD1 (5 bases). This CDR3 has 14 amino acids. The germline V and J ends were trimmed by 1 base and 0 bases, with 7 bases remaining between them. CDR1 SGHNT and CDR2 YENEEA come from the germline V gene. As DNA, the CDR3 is TGTGCCAGCAGCTTAGGGGGCAGCTCCTACGAGCAGTACTTC. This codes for CASSLGGSSYEQYF.

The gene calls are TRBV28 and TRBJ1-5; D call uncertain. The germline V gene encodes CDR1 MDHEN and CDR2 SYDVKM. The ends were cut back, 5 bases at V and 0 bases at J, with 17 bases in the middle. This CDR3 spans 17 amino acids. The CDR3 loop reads CASSPWSRMGSNQPQHF. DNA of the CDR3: TGTGCCAGCAGTCCCTGGTCCAGGATGGGTAGCAATCAGCCCCAGCATTTT. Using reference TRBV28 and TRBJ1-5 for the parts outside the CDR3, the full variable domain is DVKVTQSSRYLVKRTGEKVFLECVQDMDHENMFWYRQDPGLGLRLIYFSYDVKMKEKGDIPEGYSVSREKKERFSLILESASTNQTSMYLCASSPWSRMGSNQPQHFGDGTRLSIL.

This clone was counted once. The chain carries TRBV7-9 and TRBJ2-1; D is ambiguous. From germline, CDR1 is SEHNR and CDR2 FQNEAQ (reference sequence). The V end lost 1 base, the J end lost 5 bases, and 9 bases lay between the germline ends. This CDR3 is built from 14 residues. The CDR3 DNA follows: TGTGCCAGCAGCTTAGGGGCACCGGACAATGAGCAGTTCTTC. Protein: CASSLGAPDNEQFF.

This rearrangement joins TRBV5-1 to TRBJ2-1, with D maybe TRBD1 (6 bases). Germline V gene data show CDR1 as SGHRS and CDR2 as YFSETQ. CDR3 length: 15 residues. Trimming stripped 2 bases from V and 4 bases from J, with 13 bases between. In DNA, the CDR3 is TGCGCCAGCAGCTTTAGCACAGGGCTATACAATGAGCAGTTCTTC. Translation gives CASSFSTGLYNEQFF. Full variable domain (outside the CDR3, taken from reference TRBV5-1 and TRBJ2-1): KAGVTQTPRYLIKTRGQQVTLSCSPISGHRSVSWYQQTPGQGLQFLFEYFSETQRNKGNFPGRFSGRQFSNSRSEMNVSTLELGDSALYLCASSFSTGLYNEQFFGPGTRLTVL.

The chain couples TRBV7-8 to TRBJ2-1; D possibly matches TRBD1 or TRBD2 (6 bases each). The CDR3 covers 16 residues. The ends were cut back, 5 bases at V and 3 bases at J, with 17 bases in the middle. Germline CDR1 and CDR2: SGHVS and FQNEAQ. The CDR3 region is CASSQSGGGLYNEQFF. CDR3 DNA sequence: TGTGCCAGCAGCCAGAGTGGTGGGGGGCTCTACAATGAGCAGTTCTTC. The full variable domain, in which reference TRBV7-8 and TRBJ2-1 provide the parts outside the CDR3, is GAGVSQSPRYKVAKRGQDVALRCDPISGHVSLFWYQQALGQGPEFLTYFQNEAQLDKSGLPSDRFFAERPEGSVSTLKIQRTQQEDSAVYLCASSQSGGGLYNEQFFGPGTRLTVL.

CDR3 amino acids: CASKPGGETQYF. The DNA for the CDR3 is TGTGCCAGTAAGCCAGGGGGGGAGACCCAGTACTTC. V and J are TRBV19 and TRBJ2-5, with D perhaps matching TRBD1 (7 bases). Trimming cost V 7 bases and J 5 bases, with 11 bases left between them. Germline CDR1 and CDR2: LNHDA and SQIVND (reference sequence). The CDR3 has 12 amino acids.

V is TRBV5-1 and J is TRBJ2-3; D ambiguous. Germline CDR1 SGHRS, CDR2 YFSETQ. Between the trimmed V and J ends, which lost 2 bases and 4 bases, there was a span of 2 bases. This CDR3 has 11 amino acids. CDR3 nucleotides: TGCGCCAGCAGCTTTGCAGATACGCAGTATTTT. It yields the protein CASSFADTQYF.

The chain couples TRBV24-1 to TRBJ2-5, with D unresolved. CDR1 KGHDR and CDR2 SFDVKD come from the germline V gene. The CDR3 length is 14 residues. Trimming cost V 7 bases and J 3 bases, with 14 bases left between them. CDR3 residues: CATSSRTTEETQYF. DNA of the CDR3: TGTGCCACCAGCTCGAGGACCACCGAAGAGACCCAGTACTTC.

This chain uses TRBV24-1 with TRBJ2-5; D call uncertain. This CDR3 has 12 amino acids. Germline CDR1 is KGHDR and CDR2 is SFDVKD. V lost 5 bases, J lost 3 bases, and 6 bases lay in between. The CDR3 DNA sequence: TGTGCCACCAGTGGGTCAGAAGAGACCCAGTACTTC. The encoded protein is CATSGSEETQYF.

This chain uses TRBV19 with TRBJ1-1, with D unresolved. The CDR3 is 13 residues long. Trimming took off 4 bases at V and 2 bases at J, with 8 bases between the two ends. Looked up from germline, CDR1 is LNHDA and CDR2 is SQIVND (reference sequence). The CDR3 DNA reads TGTGCCAGTAGTACGGGGTCCAACACTGAAGCTTTCTTT. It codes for CASSTGSNTEAFF.

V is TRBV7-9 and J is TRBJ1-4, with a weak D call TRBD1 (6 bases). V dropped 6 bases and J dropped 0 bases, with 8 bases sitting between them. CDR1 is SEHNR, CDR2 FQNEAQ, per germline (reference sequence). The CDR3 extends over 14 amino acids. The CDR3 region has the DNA TGTGCCAGCAGGACAGGAGCAACTAATGAAAAACTGTTTTTT. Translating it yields CASRTGATNEKLFF.

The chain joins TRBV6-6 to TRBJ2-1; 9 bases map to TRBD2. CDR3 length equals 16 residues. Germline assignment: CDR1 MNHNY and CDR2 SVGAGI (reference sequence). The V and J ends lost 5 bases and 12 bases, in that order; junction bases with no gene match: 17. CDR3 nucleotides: TGTGCCAGCAGTCGACTAGCGGAACAGGCACAGAGGGGGCAGTTCTTC. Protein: CASSRLAEQAQRGQFF.

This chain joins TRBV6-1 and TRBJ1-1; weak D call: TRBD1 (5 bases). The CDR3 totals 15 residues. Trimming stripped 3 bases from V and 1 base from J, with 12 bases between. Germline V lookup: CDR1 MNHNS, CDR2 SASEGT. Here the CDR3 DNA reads TGTGCCAGCAGTGATGGTTGGGGGAGGAACACTGAAGCTTTCTTT. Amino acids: CASSDGWGRNTEAFF.